These 23 T cell receptor beta chains were sequenced from one sample in a study of T cells in narcolepsy. Repertoires were generated with immunoSEQ multiplex PCR, while TCRdb's copy carries only in-frame clones and drops some. The data contain 20,000 to 25,000 clones, roughly 94% of them singletons. The sequenced sample consisted of CD45RA- memory CD4+ T cells from PBMCs. The receptors were sampled from a human donor with narcolepsy.

The gene calls are TRBV21-1 and TRBJ1-1; the listed D gene, TRBD1, was not tested against the DNA. TRBV21-1 constitutes a pseudogene. CDR3 length equals 15 residues. This chain's CDR3 is CASSSPGQKNTEAFF. The CDR3 bases are TGTGCCAGCAGCTCCCCGGGACAGAAGAACACTGAAGCTTTCTTT.

CDR3 loop: CASSYSSTTDTQYF. Written as DNA, the CDR3 is TGTGCCAGCAGTTACTCGAGCACGACAGATACGCAGTATTTT. The chain combines TRBV6-5 with TRBJ2-3; no clear D. Germline lookup yields CDR1 MNHEY and CDR2 SVGAGI. The ends were cut back, 0 bases at V and 3 bases at J, with 7 bases in the middle. The length of the CDR3 is 14 residues.

The genes are TRBV7-9 and TRBJ1-6, with D possibly matching TRBD1 (6 bases). V gave up 3 bases and J gave up 9 bases, with 15 bases separating them. The CDR3 contains 15 residues. CDR1 is SEHNR, CDR2 FQNEAQ, per germline (reference sequence). The CDR3 region is CASSLVGAPTSPLHF. The CDR3 coding sequence is TGTGCCAGCAGCTTGGTGGGGGCCCCTACTTCACCCCTCCACTTT.

This chain uses TRBV6-1 with TRBJ2-7, with D perhaps TRBD2 (6 bases). The V gene lost 10 bases and the J gene lost 3 bases, with 16 bases spanning the gap. The CDR3 covers 13 residues. CDR1 and CDR2 from the germline V gene are MNHNS and SASEGT. This CDR3 reads CATKEGGGYEQYF. DNA of the CDR3: TGTGCCACCAAGGAGGGCGGCGGCTACGAGCAGTACTTC.

The genes are TRBV6-6 and TRBJ2-2, with a tentative D call TRBD1 (6 bases). Germline loops: CDR1 MNHNY, CDR2 SVGAGI (reference sequence). This CDR3 comprises 15 residues. V dropped 7 bases and J dropped 3 bases, with 15 bases sitting between them. CDR3 bases: TGTGCCAGCACCCGGGACACCGGCTACACCGGGGAGCTGTTTTTT. Protein sequence: CASTRDTGYTGELFF.

On this clone itself: Additional DNA sequences in this sample encode the identical CDR3. V gene TRBV10-3 combines with J gene TRBJ1-2, with a possible D match to TRBD1 (6 bases). Germline values: CDR1 ENHRY, CDR2 SYGVKD. The CDR3 extends over 16 amino acids. V was cut by 4 bases and J by 2 bases, with 17 bases left in between. The CDR3 nucleotides are TGTGCCATCAGTGGGTTACAGGGCGGTGGAAACTATGGCTACACCTTC. Its protein is CAISGLQGGGNYGYTF.

The gene calls are TRBV2 and TRBJ2-1; D may be TRBD1 or TRBD2 (5 bases each). This CDR3 contains 14 residues. Germline-derived CDR1 and CDR2 are SNHLY and FYNNEI. Trimming took off 7 bases at V and 4 bases at J, with 14 bases between the two ends. The CDR3 DNA sequence: TGTGCCAGCACCCTTGGGGGAGCGTACAATGAGCAGTTCTTC. Translating gives CASTLGGAYNEQFF. The whole variable domain, filled in from reference TRBV2 and TRBJ2-1, reads EPEVTQTPSHQVTQMGQEVILRCVPISNHLYFYWYRQILGQKVEFLVSFYNNEISEKSEIFDDQFSVERPDGSNFTLKIRSTKLEDSAMYFCASTLGGAYNEQFFGPGTRLTVL.

This chain connects TRBV28 to TRBJ2-1; D not resolved. Germline CDR1 is MDHEN and CDR2 is SYDVKM. The CDR3 has 12 amino acids. Trimming removed 3 bases from V and 6 bases from J, with 6 bases in between. CDR3 loop: CASSLLRNEQFF. The CDR3 DNA reads as TGTGCCAGCAGTTTGCTTCGCAATGAGCAGTTCTTC.

The V gene is TRBV10-3, the J gene TRBJ2-1; 7 nucleotides line up with TRBD2. The CDR3 length is 12 residues. The V gene end was trimmed by 6 bases and the J gene end by 7 bases; junction bases not matched to a gene: 3. Germline CDR1 is ENHRY and CDR2 is SYGVKD. The CDR3 sequence is CAIRGGGNEQFF. DNA of the CDR3: TGTGCCATCAGGGGCGGGGGAAATGAGCAGTTCTTC.

The chain couples TRBV30 to TRBJ1-2; D might be TRBD1 (5 bases). The V end lost 6 bases, the J end lost 7 bases, and 12 bases lay between the germline ends. CDR3 length: 11 amino acids. Germline lookup yields CDR1 GTSNPN and CDR2 SVGIG (reference sequence). The CDR3 DNA is TGTGCCTGCTCAGGTGGGGGTGGCTACACCTTC. Encoded protein: CACSGGGGYTF.

The CDR3 loop is CAITSQTSGRLEQYF. In nucleotides, the CDR3 is TGTGCCATCACCTCCCAGACTAGCGGGAGGCTCGAGCAGTACTTC. The chain links TRBV10-3 to TRBJ2-7; 13 nucleotides agree with TRBD2. This CDR3 region has 15 residues. V dropped 7 bases and J dropped 6; count of bases not matched to a gene: 9. Germline V gene sequence: CDR1 ENHRY, CDR2 SYGVKD.

The gene calls are TRBV7-2 and TRBJ2-3; 9 positions agree with TRBD2. From germline, CDR1 is SGHTA and CDR2 FQGNSA. V trimming: 7 bases; J trimming: 2 bases; junction bases outside the gene matches: 7. The CDR3 is 15 amino acids. CDR3 sequence: CASIAGGRPTDTQYF. For the CDR3, the DNA is TGTGCCAGCATCGCGGGAGGGAGACCCACAGATACGCAGTATTTT.

The chain is built from TRBV4-2 and TRBJ1-2; perhaps TRBD1 as D (6 bases). V dropped 0 bases and J dropped 8 bases, with 16 bases sitting between them. The CDR3 consists of 15 residues. Germline assignment: CDR1 LGHNA and CDR2 YNFKEQ. In nucleotides, the CDR3 is TGTGCCAGCAGCCAAGAGAGGGGGGGACCGGGCGGCTACACCTTC. Translated, it gives CASSQERGGPGGYTF.

The rearrangement joins TRBV2 to TRBJ1-2; D remains unclear. The germline V and J ends were trimmed by 3 bases and 4 bases, with 9 bases remaining between them. The CDR3 contains 13 residues. In germline, CDR1 is SNHLY, CDR2 FYNNEI. The CDR3 coding sequence is TGTGCCAGCAGTGACCAGGCAGTCTATGGCTACACCTTC. It translates to CASSDQAVYGYTF.

The CDR3 protein is CAWTGGWGRADTQYF. CDR3 sequence (DNA): TGTGCCTGGACTGGCGGGTGGGGTCGGGCAGATACGCAGTATTTT. The V call is TRBV30, the J call TRBJ2-3, with D maybe TRBD2 (5 bases). Per germline, CDR1 GTSNPN and CDR2 SVGIG (reference sequence). The CDR3 has 15 amino acids. V gave up 4 bases and J gave up 4 bases, with 18 bases separating them.

The chain has TRBV5-6 and TRBJ2-7; 8 positions agree with TRBD2. V shed 4 bases, J shed 2 bases, and the junction held 8 bases outside the gene matches. The germline V gene encodes CDR1 SGHDT and CDR2 YYEEEE. There are 15 residues in the CDR3. CDR3 nucleotides: TGTGCCAGCAGCACAAGAGCGGGAGCTGCCTACGAGCAGTACTTC. It translates to CASSTRAGAAYEQYF. Combining the CDR3 with reference TRBV5-6 and TRBJ2-7 gives the whole variable domain DAGVTQSPTHLIKTRGQQVTLRCSPKSGHDTVSWYQQALGQGPQFIFQYYEEEERQRGNFPDRFSGHQFPNYSSELNVNALLLGDSALYLCASSTRAGAAYEQYFGPGTRLTVT.

The genes are TRBV5-4 and TRBJ2-3, with 7 bases matching TRBD2. This CDR3 comprises 15 residues. The germline V gene encodes CDR1 SGHNT and CDR2 YYREEE (reference sequence). The V segment lost 4 bases and the J segment 4 bases; nucleotides outside the gene matches: 9. CDR3 protein: CASSTRLASPDTQYF. The CDR3 DNA reads as TGTGCCAGCAGCACCCGACTAGCCTCCCCAGATACGCAGTATTTT.

The chain links TRBV5-5 to TRBJ2-1; perhaps TRBD1 as D (6 bases). CDR3 length: 15 amino acids. V was trimmed by 2 bases and J by 7 bases, leaving 16 bases between them. Germline V gives CDR1 SGHKS, CDR2 YYEKEE (reference sequence). CDR3 sequence reads: CASSFLDSRGNEQFF. The CDR3 nucleotides read TGTGCCAGCAGCTTTCTGGACTCTAGGGGGAATGAGCAGTTCTTC.

This chain joins TRBV6-5 and TRBJ1-1; a weak D match, TRBD1 (5 bases). The CDR3 is 13 amino acids. V was clipped by 6 bases and J by 2 bases, with 10 bases between them. Germline-derived CDR1 and CDR2 are MNHEY and SVGAGI. CDR3 residues: CASSTGGNTEAFF. The CDR3 DNA reads as TGTGCCAGCAGCACGGGGGGAAACACTGAAGCTTTCTTT.

This chain links TRBV2 with TRBJ2-7; D gene ambiguous. The germline CDR1 and CDR2 sequences are SNHLY and FYNNEI. V lost 4 bases and J lost 7, with 11 bases in between. CDR3 length equals 12 residues. The CDR3 DNA follows: TGTGCCAGCAGTGGTCAACTGTCGGAGCAGTACTTC. Translating gives CASSGQLSEQYF.

V is TRBV7-2 and J is TRBJ2-5; 8 positions agree with TRBD2. Germline CDR1 reads SGHTA; CDR2 reads FQGNSA. The CDR3 length is 17 residues. V lost 5 bases, J lost 4 bases, and 15 bases stayed unmatched. This CDR3 reads CASSAPGTRSSRETQYF. In DNA, the CDR3 is TGTGCCAGCAGCGCGCCCGGGACTAGGTCTTCTAGAGAGACCCAGTACTTC.

The V gene is TRBV6-1, the J gene TRBJ1-2; maybe TRBD1 (6 bases). Trimming cost V 1 base and J 8 bases, with 26 bases left between them. The germline V gene encodes CDR1 MNHNS and CDR2 SASEGT. CDR3 length equals 18 residues. CDR3 protein: CASSEVLGSPTGYSGYTF. CDR3 DNA sequence: TGTGCCAGCAGTGAAGTCCTCGGATCGCCGACAGGATATAGCGGCTACACCTTC.

The rearrangement links TRBV7-2 to TRBJ2-7; D tentatively reads TRBD1 or TRBD2 (5 bases each). Per the germline V gene, CDR1 is SGHTA and CDR2 is FQGNSA. V lost 2 bases and J 0 bases, leaving 14 bases between the germline ends. This CDR3 spans 16 amino acids. The CDR3 region has the DNA TGTGCCAGCAGCTTATCCGGGACGACACGCTCCTACGAGCAGTACTTC. Protein sequence: CASSLSGTTRSYEQYF.